This T cell receptor beta chain stems from a study of blood T cell repertoires in COVID-19. Study-level background: Specimens from acute and convalescent COVID-19 originated in the United States, Italy and Spain. PBMCs, B-cell-depleted T cells, or T cells were the source of the cDNA or gDNA that made up the material.

Under the authors' procedure: Amplification from reference gene primers served as the basis for estimated nucleated cell counts. TCRdb's table, derived via immunoSEQ multiplex PCR, lists solely in-frame clones and lacks some. V, J and clone size reflect that table, while D and trimming were determined from the DNA. The sample has 70,000 to 95,000 clones; about four fifths are singletons. The source material was peripheral blood. The clonotype was recovered from a woman in her seventies with acute or convalescent COVID-19.

CDR3 sequence (DNA): TGTGCCAGGCTTGTTCGTAGGTGGCCCCGGGAAGAGACCCAGTACTTC. Its translation: CARLVRRWPREETQYF. The genes are TRBV28 and TRBJ2-5; D is uncertain. The germline V gene has CDR1 MDHEN and CDR2 SYDVKM. CDR3 size: 16 residues. V lost 9 bases to trimming and J lost 3 bases, with 23 bases between them.